This entry describes one TCR beta chain. Its antigen remains unidentified. No qualities accompany the bases; no much larger clone lies one base away. RNA was extracted using the RNeasy kit, and 0.5 to 1 microgram was reverse transcribed with random hexamers. The immunoSEQ multiplex PCR assay, which covers 54 Vbeta and 13 Jbeta segments, was used to amplify TCR beta CDR3 regions. Bias from PCR amplification was corrected by using a synthetic template baseline for primer optimization and for computational correction. Per the original workflow: Reads were assigned to V, D and J genes according to IMGT and analyzed in immunoSEQ Analyzer, with only productive sequences retained. Clonality was calculated as one minus the Shannon entropy normalized by log2 of the number of productive unique sequences. For each patient and control, public and private clones were evaluated within the 100 most prevalent clones. A clone was defined as Susac-specific if it was absent from the healthy and MS cohorts, from 1052 published viral clones and from other ImmuneACCESS disease sequences. The public reads were reanalyzed by TCRdb: fastp trimming at Q25, MiXCR alignment, in-frame beta chains only. Under each unique CDR3 protein, matching rows form one entry showing the most common genes and DNA. What appears here as the V and J calls and clone size reflects TCRdb's work, not the paper's. The sample records roughly 400,000 distinct CDR3 sequences, 85% to 90% of which are singletons. Of the sample, approximately 0.12% is held by the ten largest clones.

The sample originates from a study of CD8 T cells in Susac syndrome (dated by TCRdb to the late 2010s). Background for the entire study: Whether CD8+ T cell activation and differentiation in Susac syndrome was antigen driven was tested using repertoire sequencing. The study compared CD8+ T cell repertoire clonality among 12 healthy donors, approximately 14 Susac syndrome patients and some 16 multiple sclerosis patients. The full study reports these points: The TCR sequencing and HLA analysis was acknowledged to have included a relatively small number of individuals.

From the germline V gene (reference sequence), CDR1 is LNHDA and CDR2 is SQIVND. Trimming removed 3 bases from V and 10 bases from J; the gene matches leave 8 bases unexplained. Measured from the cysteine to the phenylalanine, the CDR3 is 15 residues long. Only the CDR3 DNA is retained, 45 bases long and in frame from the first base. Peripheral blood CD8+ and CD4+ T cells from healthy donors, Susac syndrome patients and multiple sclerosis patients were profiled by high-throughput TCR beta sequencing. The multiple sclerosis controls were treatment-naive patients whose relapsing-remitting disease, either stable or active, fulfilled the revised McDonald criteria. Bulk CD8+ and CD4+ T cells were purified by magnetic negative isolation, while CD8+ TEMRA cells were enriched using FACS. Blood was drawn into EDTA tubes, processed within 24 hours, and PBMCs were isolated by density gradient centrifugation. PBMCs intended for TCR sequencing were cryopreserved in liquid nitrogen and were subsequently thawed in a 37 degrees C water bath. A purity of at least 90% was achieved for sorted or isolated CD4+, CD8+ and CD8+ TEMRA cells.

The clonotype originates from a human donor with multiple sclerosis. The chain joins TRBV19 to TRBJ1-6, with 8 junctional bases fitting TRBD1. Source material: CD8+ T cells from PBMCs. The CDR3 loop reads CASSIPGTGESPLHF. Here is the DNA: TGTGCCAGTAGTATTCCCGGGACAGGTGAATCACCCCTCCACTTT.